These 2 T cell receptor beta chains originate from one sample sequenced in a study of T cells in Graves' hyperthyroidism and ophthalmopathy. TCR beta CDR3 region amplification was performed from RNA transcripts. First-round RT-PCR with HTBI primers amplified the TCR CDR3 region. Using its own MiXCR run on the multiplex PCR reads, TCRdb lists one record per CDR3 protein. The sample holds around 760,000 distinct CDR3 sequences, 30% to 40% seen once. The sequenced sample was blood. Receptors originate from a woman between 40 and 55 years old with Graves' hyperthyroidism.

This clonotype showed up many times. The CDR3, as DNA: TGTGCCAGCAGCTCCCGGGCGAGATCCAATGGCTACACCTTC. The encoded protein is CASSSRARSNGYTF. This rearrangement joins TRBV7-8 to TRBJ1-2; D unresolved. From germline, CDR1 is SGHVS and CDR2 FQNEAQ. This CDR3 has 14 amino acids. Trimming stripped 4 bases from V and 6 bases from J, with 15 bases between.

The gene calls are TRBV4-1 and TRBJ2-5; possibly TRBD1 for D (5 bases). Germline V gene sequence: CDR1 MGHRA, CDR2 YSYEKL. V was cut by 4 bases and J by 1 base, with 10 bases left in between. CDR3 length: 14 amino acids. The CDR3 coding sequence is TGCGCCAGCAGCCGACAGTCAATCCAAGAGACCCAGTACTTC. It yields the protein CASSRQSIQETQYF.